The 5 T cell receptor beta chains below come from one sample, sequenced in a study of OX40 agonist ivuxolimab in advanced cancers. Sequenced by immunoSEQ multiplex PCR; TCRdb stores in-frame clones only, minus some. Of 67,000 or so clones listed, 86% were seen once; the top ten hold over 2.5%. The input for sequencing was CD4+ or CD8+ T cells sorted from blood, taken in a trial of the OX40 agonist ivuxolimab. These receptor sequences come from an adult with an advanced solid tumor such as melanoma, head and neck, liver or kidney cancer.

The chain combines TRBV7-2 with TRBJ1-2; the D gene is possibly TRBD1 (5 bases). The germline gives CDR1 SGHTA, CDR2 FQGNSA. The CDR3 contains 14 residues. The V end was cut by 1 base, the J end by 7 bases, with 13 bases between. The CDR3 loop is CASSLGVRASGYTF. The CDR3 DNA reads TGTGCCAGCAGCTTAGGTGTCAGGGCGTCTGGCTACACCTTC. Full variable domain (outside the CDR3, taken from reference TRBV7-2 and TRBJ1-2): GAGVSQSPSNKVTEKGKDVELRCDPISGHTALYWYRQSLGQGLEFLIYFQGNSAPDKSGLPSDRFSAERTGGSVSTLTIQRTQQEDSAVYLCASSLGVRASGYTFGSGTRLTVV.

V and J are TRBV18 and TRBJ2-7, with D unresolved. The CDR3 sequence is 14 residues long. The V gene's germline CDR1 is KGHSH and CDR2 LQKENI. Between the trimmed V and J ends, which lost 3 bases and 7 bases, there was a span of 16 bases. As DNA, the CDR3 is TGTGCCAGCTCACCCCCGACGACTTCAGGAGAGCAGTACTTC. The encoded protein is CASSPPTTSGEQYF.

The chain's CDR3 is CAAQRQGVGELFF. CDR3 bases: TGTGCCGCCCAACGGCAGGGTGTCGGGGAGCTGTTTTTT. This chain joins TRBV19 and TRBJ2-2, with TRBD1 as a possible D gene (5 bases). The V end lost 11 bases, the J end lost 7 bases, and 17 bases lay between the germline ends. CDR1 and CDR2 from the germline V gene are LNHDA and SQIVND (reference sequence). This CDR3 spans 13 amino acids. Full variable domain (missing parts from reference TRBV19 and TRBJ2-2): DGGITQSPKYLFRKEGQNVTLSCEQNLNHDAMYWYRQDPGQGLRLIYYSQIVNDFQKGDIAEGYSVSREKKESFPLTVTSAQKNPTAFYLCAAQRQGVGELFFGEGSRLTVL.

The J gene is TRBJ2-5, the V gene TRBV19; TRBD1 aligns across 7 bases. In germline, CDR1 is LNHDA, CDR2 SQIVND (reference sequence). The CDR3 length is 16 residues. J gave up 4 bases and V 5 bases, and 13 bases lay outside the gene matches. The CDR3 coding sequence is TGTGCCAGTAGTTCCTCAGTCGACAGGGCTCGAGAGACCCAGTACTTC. Its translation: CASSSSVDRARETQYF.

V and J are TRBV19 and TRBJ1-1; perhaps TRBD1 as D (5 bases). Germline lookup yields CDR1 LNHDA and CDR2 SQIVND (reference sequence). This CDR3 has 14 residues. Between the trimmed V and J ends, which lost 3 bases and 2 bases, there was a span of 10 bases. CDR3 sequence (DNA): TGTGCCAGTAGTATGGGTCAGGGCAACACTGAAGCTTTCTTT. Encoded protein: CASSMGQGNTEAFF.